The 9 T cell receptor beta chains in this list originate from one sample, sequenced in a study of shared clonotypes between healthy human individuals. Repertoires were generated with immunoSEQ multiplex PCR, while TCRdb's copy carries only in-frame clones and drops some. The repertoire has 2 million to 2.5 million clones, more than 90% of them found once; the top ten carry approximately 0.13%. The specimen was naive CD4+ T cells sorted from blood. Noted subset: CD45RA+ positively selected. These receptors were collected from a man between 18 and 29 years old in good health.

The gene calls are TRBV29-1 and TRBJ2-6; the D is unclear. From germline, CDR1 is SQVTM and CDR2 ANQGSEA. V was clipped by 2 bases and J by 2 bases, with 4 bases between them. This CDR3 is 13 amino acids long. In nucleotides, the CDR3 is TGCAGCGTTGAATTAACTGGGGCCAACGTCCTGACTTTC. It yields the protein CSVELTGANVLTF.

The V gene is TRBV10-3, the J gene TRBJ1-3; no clear D gene. Germline CDR1 reads ENHRY; CDR2 reads SYGVKD. CDR3 size: 16 residues. V was clipped by 0 bases and J by 0 bases, with 9 bases between them. This CDR3 reads CAISESVLSSGNTIYF. In nucleotides, the CDR3 is TGTGCCATCAGTGAGTCGGTCTTGAGCTCTGGAAACACCATATATTTT.

This clone was observed a single time. J is TRBJ2-7 and V is TRBV30; 8 positions agree with TRBD1. There are 14 residues in the CDR3. In germline, CDR1 is GTSNPN, CDR2 SVGIG (reference sequence). Trimming cost V 1 base and J 1 base; bases outside gene matches: 3. The CDR3 region is CAWSGRDRSYEQYF. In nucleotides, the CDR3 is TGTGCCTGGAGTGGTCGGGACAGGTCCTACGAGCAGTACTTC. The full variable domain, rest sourced from reference TRBV30 and TRBJ2-7, is SQTIHQWPATLVQPVGSPLSLECTVEGTSNPNLYWYRQAAGRGLQLLFYSVGIGQISSEVPQNLSASRPQDRQFILSSKKLLLSDSGFYLCAWSGRDRSYEQYFGPGTRLTVT.

This chain connects TRBV30 to TRBJ1-4, with D hard to call. The CDR3 loop spans 13 amino acids. The V and J ends lost 1 base and 8 bases respectively, with 11 bases between them. The V gene's germline CDR1 is GTSNPN and CDR2 SVGIG (reference sequence). Here the CDR3 reads CAWSGGLGEKLFF. The CDR3 coding sequence is TGTGCCTGGAGTGGTGGCCTAGGGGAAAAACTGTTTTTT.

The V call is TRBV5-1, the J call TRBJ2-1; TRBD2 aligns across 9 bases. The V gene end was trimmed by 7 bases and the J gene end by 4 bases; junction bases not matched to a gene: 6. This CDR3 region has 14 residues. The germline gives CDR1 SGHRS, CDR2 YFSETQ. CDR3 region: CASGHSGGYNEQFF. The DNA for the CDR3 is TGCGCCAGCGGACATAGCGGGGGTTACAATGAGCAGTTCTTC.

The chain carries TRBV5-1 and TRBJ1-6, with D hard to call. Trimming pared 0 bases from V and 3 bases from J, leaving 7 bases between. Germline V lookup: CDR1 SGHRS, CDR2 YFSETQ. There are 15 residues in the CDR3. The CDR3 DNA reads TGCGCCAGCAGCTTGGAAGGGTACTATAATTCACCCCTCCACTTT. It codes for CASSLEGYYNSPLHF.

The gene calls are TRBV7-2 and TRBJ1-1; D ambiguous. The CDR3 is 13 residues long. The ends were cut back, 5 bases at V and 3 bases at J, with 10 bases in the middle. Germline V gene lookup returns CDR1 SGHTA and CDR2 FQGNSA. The CDR3 nucleotides read TGTGCCAGCAGCCGCCCCACCCACACTGAAGCTTTCTTT. Translated, it gives CASSRPTHTEAFF.

This clone has just a few counts. This chain connects TRBV5-6 to TRBJ1-5, with 8 bases that match TRBD1. V trimming: 1 base; J trimming: 4 bases; junction bases outside the gene matches: 7. Looked up from germline, CDR1 is SGHDT and CDR2 is YYEEEE. This CDR3 has 16 amino acids. CDR3 sequence: CASSLTRTGKNQPQHF. The CDR3, as DNA: TGTGCCAGCAGCTTGACCAGGACAGGGAAAAATCAGCCCCAGCATTTT.

The chain links TRBV5-5 to TRBJ1-1; D gene uncertain. Germline V gene data show CDR1 as SGHKS and CDR2 as YYEKEE (reference sequence). There are 14 residues in the CDR3. V was shortened by 0 bases and J by 0 bases, with 6 bases between the two germline ends. The chain's CDR3 is CASSLGRLNTEAFF. Written as DNA, the CDR3 is TGTGCCAGCAGCTTGGGCAGATTGAACACTGAAGCTTTCTTT. Variable domain in full (rest from reference TRBV5-5 and TRBJ1-1): DAGVTQSPTHLIKTRGQQVTLRCSPISGHKSVSWYQQVLGQGPQFIFQYYEKEERGRGNFPDRFSARQFPNYSSELNVNALLLGDSALYLCASSLGRLNTEAFFGQGTRLTVV.